The 31 T cell receptor beta chains below all came from one sample that was sequenced in a study of T cell clonality in common variable immunodeficiency. Sequencing used immunoSEQ multiplex PCR; TCRdb keeps in-frame clones, though not all of them. This sample carries 51,000 or so clones, none of them present only once. The sequencing input was peripheral blood mononuclear cells. All receptors derive from a person between 18 and 75 years old in good health.

In the case of this clone: Read coverage stops 3 residues before the CDR3 terminus; the germline J gene supplies the remainder. The rearrangement joins TRBV19 to TRBJ2-5, with 13 bases that match TRBD2. The CDR3 has 18 residues. V was pared by 6 bases and J by 4 bases, with 14 bases of the junction left unmatched. Germline V gene lookup returns CDR1 LNHDA and CDR2 SQIVND (reference sequence). The sequenced CDR3 bases are TGTGCCAGTAGCGCCGGACTAGCGGGAGTGGGGATAGGAGAGACC. Amino acid sequence: CASSAGLAGVGIGET. The whole CDR3 protein reads CASSAGLAGVGIGETQYF.

In this sample, this clone turned up many times. The sequence runs out 3 residues before the end of the CDR3; the remainder is reconstructed from the germline J gene. The genes are TRBV20-1 and TRBJ1-4; maybe TRBD1 (5 bases). Trimming cost V 3 bases and J 7 bases, with 12 bases left between them. The CDR3 loop spans 13 amino acids. Germline V gives CDR1 DFQATT, CDR2 SNEGSKA (reference sequence). CDR3 region: CSARGGGGEKLFF. Incomplete CDR3 DNA: TGCAGTGCTAGGGGCGGGGGGGGTGAAAAA.

At least ten counts were recorded for this clone. The DNA ends 3 residues before the CDR3 does, and the rest of the CDR3 is filled in from the germline J gene. This chain links TRBV29-1 with TRBJ1-4; 7 nucleotides align to TRBD1. This CDR3 comprises 12 residues. V lost 7 bases and J lost 8; bases outside the gene matches: 7. Germline V gene lookup returns CDR1 SQVTM and CDR2 ANQGSEA. Partial CDR3 DNA: TGCAGCGGGGCCGCAGGGGGGGAAAAA. Its protein product is CSGAAGGEK. The whole CDR3 protein is CSGAAGGEKLFF.

This clone was counted at least ten times. The DNA read from the CDR3 is TGTGCCAGCAGCTATTCTTTGGCTAGCGGGTTGTCAGATACG. This translates into CASSYSLASGLSDT. The whole CDR3 reads CASSYSLASGLSDTQYF. V and J are TRBV7-3 and TRBJ2-3; 8 positions agree with TRBD2. Read coverage stops 3 residues before the CDR3 terminus; the germline J gene supplies the remainder. With V trimmed by 4 bases and J by 4 bases, 13 bases remained unmatched. Germline-derived CDR1 and CDR2 are SGHTA and FQGTGA. This CDR3 spans 17 amino acids.

This clone counts as medium-sized. Other DNA sequences in this sample translate to the same CDR3. CDR3: CASSGTSGGTDTQYF. The DNA read from the CDR3 is TGTGCCAGCAGTGGGACTAGCGGGGGCACAGATACG. The chain joins TRBV6-4 to TRBJ2-3; 12 nucleotides align to TRBD2. Read coverage stops 3 residues before the CDR3 terminus; the germline J gene supplies the remainder. Trimming at V came to 4 bases and at J to 1 base, leaving 0 bases not matched to a gene. Germline V gene lookup returns CDR1 MRHNA and CDR2 SNTAGT. This CDR3 has 15 amino acids.

This clone has at least ten counts. With the read ending 3 residues before the CDR3 end, the germline J gene is used to fill in that end. This chain links TRBV7-9 with TRBJ1-6; D not resolved. The CDR3 covers 15 residues. The V gene's germline CDR1 is SEHNR and CDR2 FQNEAQ (reference sequence). Partial CDR3 DNA: TGTGCCAGCAGCTTAGCTGGGCCCTCCGGGGATTCC. It encodes CASSLAGPSGDS. The complete CDR3 reads CASSLAGPSGDSLHF. Full variable domain (rest looked up from reference TRBV7-9 and TRBJ1-6): DTGVSQNPRHKITKRGQNVTFRCDPISEHNRLYWYRQTLGQGPEFLTYFQNEAQLEKSRLLSDRFSAERPKGSFSTLEIQRTEQGDSAMYLCASSLAGPSGDSLHFGNGTRLTVT.

This clone was seen many times. With the read ending 3 residues before the CDR3 end, the germline J gene is used to fill in that end. The chain is built from TRBV29-1 and TRBJ2-7; D not resolved. There are 12 residues in the CDR3. In germline, CDR1 is SQVTM, CDR2 ANQGSEA. Trimming took 5 bases from V and 0 from J, leaving 8 bases between them. The sequenced part of the CDR3 DNA is TGCAGCGTTTTGGGCAGCTCCTACGAG. Its protein product is CSVLGSSYE. The complete CDR3 protein is CSVLGSSYEQYF.

In its sample, this clone was seen many times. Read data end 3 residues before the CDR3 end; the end is taken from the germline J gene. The chain combines TRBV5-4 with TRBJ1-2; the D gene is possibly TRBD1 (5 bases). Germline V CDR1 and CDR2: SGHNT, YYREEE (reference sequence). This CDR3 has 15 residues. The chain's CDR3 is CASSSRTHPSEGYTF. The sequenced part of the CDR3 DNA is TGTGCCAGCAGCTCCCGGACACACCCTTCAGAGGGC.

Many counts were recorded for this clone. The missing CDR3 end, 3 residues past where the read stops, is filled in from the germline J gene. The gene calls are TRBV7-3 and TRBJ2-3; 13 positions agree with TRBD2. CDR3 length: 17 residues. V trimming: 3 bases; J trimming: 0 bases; junction bases outside the gene matches: 3. CDR1 SGHTA and CDR2 FQGTGA come from the germline V gene. CDR3 DNA, as far as it was read: TGTGCCAGCAGCTTCACTAGCGGGGGGGCTAGCACAGATACG. Protein: CASSFTSGGASTDT. The complete CDR3 reads CASSFTSGGASTDTQYF.

This clone has just a few counts. The sequenced fragment ends 3 residues before the CDR3 boundary, so the rest is inferred from the germline J gene. The gene calls are TRBV18 and TRBJ2-3; possible D gene TRBD2, 5 bases. The V end was cut by 3 bases, the J end by 1 base, with 11 bases between. CDR3 size: 15 residues. CDR1 and CDR2 (germline): KGHSH, LQKENI. The CDR3 DNA, read in part, is TGTGCCAGCTCACCGACGACTAAGGGCACAGATACG. It codes for CASSPTTKGTDT. The full CDR3 sequence reads CASSPTTKGTDTQYF.

This clone was picked up many times. The read halts 3 residues ahead of the CDR3 end, with the missing end drawn from the germline J gene. The rearrangement uses TRBV7-6 and TRBJ2-1; TRBD2 matches 9 bases. The CDR3 loop spans 17 amino acids. Germline CDR1 SGHVS, CDR2 FNYEAQ. V was pared by 5 bases and J by 6 bases, with 14 bases of the junction left unmatched. The CDR3 DNA, read in part, is TGTGCCAGCAGCCCTTCTAGCGGGATGTCTACGAGCAATGAG. This gives the protein CASSPSSGMSTSNE. The entire CDR3 sequence reads CASSPSSGMSTSNEQFF.

Comments on this clone: The read terminates 3 residues before the CDR3 end, so the remaining end is supplied by the germline J gene. This chain joins TRBV30 and TRBJ2-3, with unresolved D. CDR1 and CDR2 (germline): GTSNPN, SVGIG (reference sequence). This CDR3 is built from 11 residues. CDR3 DNA (partial): TGTGCCTGGAGTATCCTTGAGGCG. It is translated as CAWSILEA. The whole CDR3 protein is CAWSILEAQYF.

This clone was counted many times. The read ends 3 residues before the CDR3 terminus; that terminus is restored from the germline J gene. The rearrangement uses TRBV29-1 and TRBJ2-5; 9 bases are a match to TRBD1. The CDR3 extends over 13 amino acids. Germline V gene lookup returns CDR1 SQVTM and CDR2 ANQGSEA. The junction had 7 bases not matched to a gene; V was cut back by 6 bases and J by 5 bases. CDR3 DNA (partial): TGCAGCGTCAGGGACAGGGATGGTGAGACC. Translated: CSVRDRDGET. The complete CDR3 protein is CSVRDRDGETQYF.

Ten or more counts support this clone. Coverage ceases 3 residues before the CDR3 finishes, and the germline J gene fills in the end. The chain employs TRBV30 and TRBJ2-7; TRBD1 matches at 9 bases. V shed 4 bases, J shed 6 bases, and the junction held 10 bases outside the gene matches. Germline CDR1 is GTSNPN and CDR2 is SVGIG (reference sequence). This CDR3 is built from 14 residues. The CDR3 is CAWTRGGQGSEQYF. The covered CDR3 bases are TGTGCCTGGACCAGGGGGGGACAGGGCTCCGAG.

This clone was found many times. The CDR3 goes on 3 residues after the read ends, and that part is filled in from the germline J gene. The rearrangement uses TRBV7-2 and TRBJ2-1, with a possible D match to TRBD2 (5 bases). This CDR3 is 14 amino acids long. Between the trimmed V and J ends, which lost 3 bases and 1 base, there was a span of 7 bases. Germline V CDR1 and CDR2: SGHTA, FQGNSA. The sequenced part of the CDR3 DNA is TGTGCCAGCAGCTTTCGGGGTTCCTACAATGAG. Translated: CASSFRGSYNE. The full-length CDR3 reads as CASSFRGSYNEQFF.

This clone was counted ten times or more. The read stops 3 residues short of the end of the CDR3; the missing end is completed from the germline J gene. This chain uses TRBV28 with TRBJ2-1; D remains unclear. The germline V and J ends were trimmed by 5 bases and 1 base, with 15 bases remaining between them. CDR3 length: 16 amino acids. The germline V gene encodes CDR1 MDHEN and CDR2 SYDVKM. The CDR3 loop reads CASSLGSAPSYNEQFF. The covered CDR3 bases are TGTGCCAGCAGTCTAGGCTCGGCACCTTCCTACAATGAG.

This clone was picked up many times. CDR3 loop: CSARGQQGNQPQHF. The CDR3 DNA, read in part, is TGCAGTGCTAGAGGTCAACAGGGGAACCAGCCC. The chain couples TRBV20-1 to TRBJ1-5, with 7 bases identical to TRBD1. The read ends 3 residues before the CDR3 terminus; that terminus is restored from the germline J gene. The V and J ends lost 1 base and 7 bases, in that order; junction bases with no gene match: 7. Looked up from germline, CDR1 is DFQATT and CDR2 is SNEGSKA (reference sequence). The CDR3 runs 14 residues.

This clone occurred many times. CDR3 DNA, as far as it was read: TGTGCCGGAGCAGGGGGCGGCAATCAGCCC. This gives the protein CAGAGGGNQP. The whole CDR3 is CAGAGGGNQPQHF. The chain uses TRBV30 and TRBJ1-5; TRBD1 agrees at 8 bases. Coverage ceases 3 residues before the CDR3 finishes, and the germline J gene fills in the end. CDR1 is GTSNPN and CDR2 is SVGIG in the germline V gene (reference sequence). This CDR3 is built from 13 residues. V was clipped by 8 bases and J by 2 bases; unmatched bases: 5. Combining the CDR3 with reference TRBV30 and TRBJ1-5 gives the whole variable domain SQTIHQWPATLVQPVGSPLSLECTVEGTSNPNLYWYRQAAGRGLQLLFYSVGIGQISSEVPQNLSASRPQDRQFILSSKKLLLSDSGFYLCAGAGGGNQPQHFGDGTRLSIL.

This clone appeared many times. The read stops 3 residues short of the end of the CDR3; the missing end is completed from the germline J gene. V is TRBV2 and J is TRBJ1-6; D might be TRBD1 (5 bases). V was clipped by 9 bases and J by 3 bases, with 15 bases between them. Germline CDR1 reads SNHLY; CDR2 reads FYNNEI. This CDR3 is 15 amino acids long. CDR3 region: CASRDQGLYNSPLHF. The part of the CDR3 DNA that was read is TGTGCCAGTAGGGATCAGGGACTCTATAATTCACCC. The variable domain in full, with the rest retrieved from reference TRBV2 and TRBJ1-6, is EPEVTQTPSHQVTQMGQEVILRCVPISNHLYFYWYRQILGQKVEFLVSFYNNEISEKSEIFDDQFSVERPDGSNFTLKIRSTKLEDSAMYFCASRDQGLYNSPLHFGNGTRLTVT.

Many counts were recorded for this clone. Sequencing ends 3 residues short of the CDR3 end; the germline J gene provides the rest. The chain recombines TRBV10-1 with TRBJ2-4; 8 bases align to TRBD1. Germline CDR1 reads WNHNN; CDR2 reads SYGVQD (reference sequence). V was clipped by 4 bases and J by 5 bases; unmatched bases: 4. The CDR3 loop spans 14 amino acids. The covered CDR3 bases are TGCGCCAGCAGTGCAGGGGGCCTCGAAAACATT. Translating gives CASSAGGLENI. In full, the CDR3 reads CASSAGGLENIQYF.

This clone was counted ten times or more. The CDR3 loop is CASRPGHLNTGELFF. The CDR3 bases that were read are TGTGCCAGCAGACCGGGACACCTAAACACCGGGGAG. The chain combines TRBV2 with TRBJ2-2, with a possible D match to TRBD1 (6 bases). The CDR3 extends 3 residues past the end of the read, so its final part is completed from the germline J gene. From germline, CDR1 is SNHLY and CDR2 FYNNEI. CDR3 length equals 15 residues. The V end lost 6 bases, the J end lost 2 bases, and 13 bases lay between the germline ends.

This clone was recorded at least ten times. The read terminates 3 residues ahead of where the CDR3 ends, so the germline J gene completes it. The chain is built from TRBV5-1 and TRBJ2-2; 9 bases match TRBD1. Looked up from germline, CDR1 is SGHRS and CDR2 is YFSETQ. V lost 5 bases and J lost 4; bases outside the gene matches: 9. This CDR3 is built from 16 residues. The CDR3 bases that were read are TGCGCCAGCAGACAGGACAGGGGTGTGGGCACCGGGGAG. As protein: CASRQDRGVGTGE. The full CDR3 reads CASRQDRGVGTGELFF.

A note on this clone: The CDR3 end lies 3 residues beyond the end of the read and is filled in from the germline J gene. The rearrangement joins TRBV10-2 to TRBJ2-5; D is uncertain. The germline V gene encodes CDR1 WSHSY and CDR2 SAAADI. Trimming pared 6 bases from V and 5 bases from J, leaving 7 bases between. This CDR3 spans 11 amino acids. CDR3 in amino acids: CASRSFETQYF. Incomplete CDR3 DNA: TGCGCCAGCAGAAGCTTCGAGACC.

This clone occurred many times. The read falls 3 residues short of the CDR3 end, and the missing part is taken from the germline J gene. The rearrangement joins TRBV5-6 to TRBJ2-7, with TRBD1 identical over 9 bases. From germline, CDR1 is SGHDT and CDR2 YYEEEE. With V trimmed by 2 bases and J by 6 bases, 6 bases remained unmatched. This CDR3 has 14 amino acids. The covered CDR3 bases are TGTGCCAGCAGCTTCGCGGGACAGGGTGGCGAG. Its protein product is CASSFAGQGGE. The full CDR3 sequence reads CASSFAGQGGEQYF. Full variable domain (outside the CDR3, taken from reference TRBV5-6 and TRBJ2-7): DAGVTQSPTHLIKTRGQQVTLRCSPKSGHDTVSWYQQALGQGPQFIFQYYEEEERQRGNFPDRFSGHQFPNYSSELNVNALLLGDSALYLCASSFAGQGGEQYFGPGTRLTVT.

This chain's CDR3 is CSVEDSNFYYYGYTF. Partial CDR3 DNA: TGCAGCGTTGAAGATTCGAATTTCTATTACTATGGC. This rearrangement joins TRBV29-1 to TRBJ1-2; D ambiguous. The CDR3 end lies 3 residues beyond the end of the read and is filled in from the germline J gene. Germline V gives CDR1 SQVTM, CDR2 ANQGSEA. V shed 0 bases and J shed 3 bases, with 14 bases lying between them. The CDR3 is 15 residues long.

At least ten counts were recorded for this clone. The read halts 3 residues ahead of the CDR3 end, with the missing end drawn from the germline J gene. The sample has other DNA sequences that encode this CDR3 too. This chain connects TRBV5-1 to TRBJ1-3; D possibly corresponds to TRBD1 (5 bases). V lost 0 bases and J 0 bases, leaving 10 bases between the germline ends. CDR1 is SGHRS and CDR2 is YFSETQ in the germline V gene. The CDR3 is 16 residues long. The CDR3 bases that were read are TGCGCCAGCAGCTTGGGGGACTCGTACTCTGGAAACACC. It yields the protein CASSLGDSYSGNT. The full CDR3 reads CASSLGDSYSGNTIYF.

This clone was counted at least ten times. The read ends 3 residues early relative to the CDR3; the germline J gene fills the gap. V is TRBV20-1 and J is TRBJ2-7; 9 nucleotides agree with TRBD2. This CDR3 is built from 16 residues. Germline loops: CDR1 DFQATT, CDR2 SNEGSKA (reference sequence). Unmatched junction bases numbered 10, after V lost 2 bases and J lost 2 bases. The chain's CDR3 is CSARSFNPSGTYEQYF. The DNA read from the CDR3 is TGCAGTGCTAGAAGTTTCAATCCTAGCGGGACCTACGAG.

There are a few counts of this clone. The CDR3 is cut off 3 residues early in the read; its end comes from the germline J gene. This chain joins TRBV19 and TRBJ1-5; 7 bases map to TRBD1. Germline loops: CDR1 LNHDA, CDR2 SQIVND (reference sequence). V shed 10 bases and J 4 bases; nucleotides not matched to a gene: 7. The CDR3 has 13 amino acids. The CDR3 sequence is CATNGQENQPQHF. The part of the CDR3 DNA that was read is TGTGCCACTAACGGACAGGAAAATCAGCCC.

This clone was counted only a few times. The read halts 3 residues ahead of the CDR3 end, with the missing end drawn from the germline J gene. J is TRBJ2-3 and V is TRBV10-2; D might be TRBD1 (5 bases). The CDR3 has 18 residues. V lost 2 bases to trimming and J lost 4 bases, with 22 bases between them. The germline gives CDR1 WSHSY, CDR2 SAAADI. This CDR3 reads CASSERQNDPSRPDTQYF. The DNA read from the CDR3 is TGCGCCAGCAGTGAGAGACAGAACGATCCCTCCCGCCCAGATACG.

This clone was seen at least ten times. The read is 3 residues too short to cover the CDR3 end, so that end is filled in from the germline J gene. The chain is built from TRBV12-3 or TRBV12-4 and TRBJ2-3, with D tentatively TRBD2 (6 bases). CDR3 length: 15 amino acids. CDR3 DNA (partial): TGTGCCAGCAGTTTCCTGGGACTGGGAGAAAAAACG. This codes for CASSFLGLGEKT. The full-length CDR3 reads as CASSFLGLGEKTQYF.

Worth noting for this clone: The read halts 3 residues ahead of the CDR3 end, with the missing end drawn from the germline J gene. V gene TRBV7-9 combines with J gene TRBJ1-6; no definite D call. The germline V and J ends were trimmed by 2 bases and 7 bases, with 12 bases remaining between them. Germline V gives CDR1 SEHNR, CDR2 FQNEAQ (reference sequence). This CDR3 is built from 15 residues. The sequenced CDR3 bases are TGTGCCAGCAGCTTAATGCAGACGGGGAATTCACCC. It translates to CASSLMQTGNSP. The CDR3 as a whole reads CASSLMQTGNSPLHF.